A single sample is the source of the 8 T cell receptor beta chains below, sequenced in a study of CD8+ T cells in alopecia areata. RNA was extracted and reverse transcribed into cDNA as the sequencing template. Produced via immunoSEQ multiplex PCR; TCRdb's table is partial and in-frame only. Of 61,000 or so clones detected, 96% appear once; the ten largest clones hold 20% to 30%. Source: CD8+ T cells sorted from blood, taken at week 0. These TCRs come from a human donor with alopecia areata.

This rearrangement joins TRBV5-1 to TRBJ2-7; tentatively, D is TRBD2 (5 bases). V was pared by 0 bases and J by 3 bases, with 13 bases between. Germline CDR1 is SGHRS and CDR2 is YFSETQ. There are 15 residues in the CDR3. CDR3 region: CASSLEGRRDYEQYF. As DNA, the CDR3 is TGCGCCAGCAGCTTGGAAGGGAGAAGGGACTACGAGCAGTACTTC.

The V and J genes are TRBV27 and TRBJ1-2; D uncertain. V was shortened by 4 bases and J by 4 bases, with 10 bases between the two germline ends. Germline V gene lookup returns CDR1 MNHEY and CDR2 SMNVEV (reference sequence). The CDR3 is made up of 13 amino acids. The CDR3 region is CASSYSASYGYTF. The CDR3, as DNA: TGTGCCAGCAGTTACTCGGCTAGCTATGGCTACACCTTC.

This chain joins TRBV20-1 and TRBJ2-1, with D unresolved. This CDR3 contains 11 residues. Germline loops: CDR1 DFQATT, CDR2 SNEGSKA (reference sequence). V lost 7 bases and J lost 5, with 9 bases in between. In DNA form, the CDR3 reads TGCAGTGGGGCCGAGGACAATGAGCAGTTCTTC. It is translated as CSGAEDNEQFF.

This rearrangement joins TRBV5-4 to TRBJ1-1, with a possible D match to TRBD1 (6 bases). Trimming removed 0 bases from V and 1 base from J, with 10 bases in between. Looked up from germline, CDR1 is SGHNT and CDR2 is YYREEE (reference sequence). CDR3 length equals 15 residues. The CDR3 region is CASSLEDRENTEAFF. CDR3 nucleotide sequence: TGTGCCAGCAGCTTGGAGGACAGAGAGAACACTGAAGCTTTCTTT. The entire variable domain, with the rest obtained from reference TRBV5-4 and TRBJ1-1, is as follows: ETGVTQSPTHLIKTRGQQVTLRCSSQSGHNTVSWYQQALGQGPQFIFQYYREEENGRGNFPPRFSGLQFPNYSSELNVNALELDDSALYLCASSLEDRENTEAFFGQGTRLTVV.

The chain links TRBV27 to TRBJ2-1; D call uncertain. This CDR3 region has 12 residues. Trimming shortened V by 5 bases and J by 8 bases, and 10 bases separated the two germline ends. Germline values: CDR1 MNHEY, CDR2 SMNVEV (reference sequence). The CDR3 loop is CASSAVEDEQFF. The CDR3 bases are TGTGCCAGCAGTGCCGTTGAGGATGAGCAGTTCTTC.

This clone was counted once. The CDR3 region is CASSESEGWTYEQYF. The CDR3 region has the DNA TGTGCCAGCAGTGAATCTGAGGGATGGACCTACGAGCAGTACTTC. The rearrangement joins TRBV25-1 to TRBJ2-7; D perhaps matches TRBD2 (5 bases). The length of the CDR3 is 15 residues. Germline V gene data show CDR1 as MGHDK and CDR2 as SYGVNS. V shed 1 base and J shed 2 bases, with 12 bases lying between them.

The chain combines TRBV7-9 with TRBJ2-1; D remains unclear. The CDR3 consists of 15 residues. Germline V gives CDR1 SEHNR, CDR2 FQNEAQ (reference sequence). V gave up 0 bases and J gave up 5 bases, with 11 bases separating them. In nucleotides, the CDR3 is TGTGCCAGCAGCTTAGCCCTCGGTCCCCACAATGAGCAGTTCTTC. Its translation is CASSLALGPHNEQFF.

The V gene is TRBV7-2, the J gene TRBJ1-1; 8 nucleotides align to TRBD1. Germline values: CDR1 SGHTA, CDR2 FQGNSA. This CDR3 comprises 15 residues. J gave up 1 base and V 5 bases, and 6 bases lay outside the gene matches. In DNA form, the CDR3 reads TGTGCCAGCAGCCACCCCAGGGGGCAGAACACTGAAGCTTTCTTT. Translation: CASSHPRGQNTEAFF.